This paragraph reports one TCR beta chain. The antigen is undetermined. This entry is derived from a study of blood T cells in healthy people across ages. Study results and limitations: The authors considered diversity estimates from one million T cells to be underestimates.

The V gene lost 6 bases and the J gene lost 3 bases, with 12 bases spanning the gap. The length of the CDR3 is 13 residues. Germline CDR1 SGHTA, CDR2 FQGNSA. For the second PCR, which ran for about 7 to 12 cycles, a sample-barcoded 5' primer and a J-beta primer mix were used. Researchers report that a template-switch adaptor with 12 random nucleotides tagged each cDNA molecule. Per sample, CDR3-containing paired-end reads numbered at least 3 million. MiXCR, run by TCRdb on the 5' RACE reads, gives a single entry per CDR3 protein. This repertoire shows 1.4 million to 1.5 million distinct CDR3 sequences, approximately 42% found once; its top ten account for around 8%.

Material for sequencing was blood. This sequence joins TRBV7-2 and TRBJ2-7; perhaps TRBD1 as D (5 bases). The clonotype was recovered from a woman aged 18-29 years in good health. The CDR3 spells CASRSTESYEQYF. The CDR3 DNA follows: TGTGCCAGCAGGTCGACAGAGAGCTACGAGCAGTACTTC. The complete variable domain, with remaining parts taken from reference TRBV7-2 and TRBJ2-7, reads GAGVSQSPSNKVTEKGKDVELRCDPISGHTALYWYRQSLGQGLEFLIYFQGNSAPDKSGLPSDRFSAERTGGSVSTLTIQRTQQEDSAVYLCASRSTESYEQYFGPGTRLTVT.